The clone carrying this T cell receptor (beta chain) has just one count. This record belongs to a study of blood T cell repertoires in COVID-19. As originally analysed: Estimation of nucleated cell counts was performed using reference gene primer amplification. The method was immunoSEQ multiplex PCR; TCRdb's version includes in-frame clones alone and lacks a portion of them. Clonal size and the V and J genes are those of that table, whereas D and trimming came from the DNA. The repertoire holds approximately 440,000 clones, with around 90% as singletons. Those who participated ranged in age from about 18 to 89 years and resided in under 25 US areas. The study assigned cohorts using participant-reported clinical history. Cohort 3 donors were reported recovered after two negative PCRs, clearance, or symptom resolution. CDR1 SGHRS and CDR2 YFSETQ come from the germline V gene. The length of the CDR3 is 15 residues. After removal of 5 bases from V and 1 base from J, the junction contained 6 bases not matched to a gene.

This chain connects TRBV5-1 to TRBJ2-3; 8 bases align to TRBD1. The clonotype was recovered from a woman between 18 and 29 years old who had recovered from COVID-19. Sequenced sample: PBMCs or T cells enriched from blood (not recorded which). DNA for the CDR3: TGCGCCAGCAGGGAAGGACAGGGTGGCACAGATACGCAGTATTTT. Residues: CASREGQGGTDTQYF.